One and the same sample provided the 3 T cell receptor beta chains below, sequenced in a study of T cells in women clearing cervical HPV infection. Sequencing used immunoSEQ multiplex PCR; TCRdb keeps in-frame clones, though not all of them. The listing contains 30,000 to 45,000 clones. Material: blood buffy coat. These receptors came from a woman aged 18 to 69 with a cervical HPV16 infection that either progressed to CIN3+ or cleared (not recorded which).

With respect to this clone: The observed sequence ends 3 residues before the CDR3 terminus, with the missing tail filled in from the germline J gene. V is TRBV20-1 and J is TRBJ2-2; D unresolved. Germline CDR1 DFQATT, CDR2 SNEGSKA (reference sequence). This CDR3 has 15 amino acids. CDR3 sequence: CSARDWQSYNSPLFF. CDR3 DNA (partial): TGCAGTGCTAGAGATTGGCAGTCTTATAATTCACCG.

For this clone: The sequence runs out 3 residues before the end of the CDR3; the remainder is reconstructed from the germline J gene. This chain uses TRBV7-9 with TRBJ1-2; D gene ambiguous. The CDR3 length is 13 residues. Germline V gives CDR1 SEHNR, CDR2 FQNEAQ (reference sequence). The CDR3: CASSFGNYNDYTF. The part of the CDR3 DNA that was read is TGTGCCAGCAGCTTTGGCAATTACAATGAC.

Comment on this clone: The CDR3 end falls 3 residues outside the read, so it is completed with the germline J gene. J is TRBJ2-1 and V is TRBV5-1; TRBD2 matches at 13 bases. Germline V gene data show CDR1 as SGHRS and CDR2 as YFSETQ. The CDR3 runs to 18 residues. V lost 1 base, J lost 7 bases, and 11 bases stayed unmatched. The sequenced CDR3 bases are TGCGCCAGCAGCTTGTGGGGAGTGGGGACTAGCGGGGATAATGAG. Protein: CASSLWGVGTSGDNE. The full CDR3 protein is CASSLWGVGTSGDNEQFF.